These 11 T cell receptor beta chains were all obtained from the same sample, sequenced in a study of blood T cell repertoires in COVID-19. TCRdb's table, derived via immunoSEQ multiplex PCR, lists solely in-frame clones and lacks some. This table holds 85,000 to 130,000 clones, approximately 92% found once. Sequences were obtained from peripheral blood. The receptors originated from a man in his sixties or seventies with acute or convalescent COVID-19.

The chain combines TRBV27 with TRBJ2-7; the D gene is possibly TRBD2 (6 bases). Trimming removed 3 bases from V and 2 bases from J, with 14 bases in between. The CDR3 length is 15 residues. Germline V CDR1 and CDR2: MNHEY, SMNVEV (reference sequence). In nucleotides, the CDR3 is TGTGCCAGCAGTTTTTCAGGAGGGAACACCTACGAGCAGTACTTC. Translating gives CASSFSGGNTYEQYF.

The chain links TRBV11-2 to TRBJ1-1; 9 positions agree with TRBD1. This CDR3 comprises 14 residues. CDR1 is SGHAT, CDR2 FQNNGV, per germline. V was clipped by 5 bases and J by 1 base; unmatched bases: 2. CDR3 region: CASSTGQGNTEAFF. As DNA, the CDR3 is TGTGCCAGCAGCACGGGACAGGGGAACACTGAAGCTTTCTTT.

V is TRBV5-5 and J is TRBJ1-4, with D uncertain. The CDR3 has 15 amino acids. V gave up 2 bases and J gave up 8 bases, with 16 bases separating them. Germline CDR1 SGHKS, CDR2 YYEKEE (reference sequence). CDR3 in amino acids: CASSLILSGNEKLFF. In DNA form, the CDR3 reads TGTGCCAGCAGCTTAATCTTATCGGGGAACGAAAAACTGTTTTTT.

The chain employs TRBV9 and TRBJ2-3; 7 bases are a match to TRBD1. CDR3 size: 16 residues. The trim removed 4 bases at V and 0 bases at J, leaving 8 bases unmatched. In germline, CDR1 is SGDLS, CDR2 YYNGEE. The CDR3 DNA sequence: TGTGCCAGCAGCATTTTGACAGGGCCAAGCACAGATACGCAGTATTTT. Translated: CASSILTGPSTDTQYF.

The chain joins TRBV10-2 to TRBJ1-2; TRBD1 agrees at 7 bases. CDR1 is WSHSY, CDR2 SAAADI, per germline. The CDR3 has 13 amino acids. After removal of 4 bases from V and 6 bases from J, the junction contained 5 bases not matched to a gene. CDR3 protein: CASSVRGGNGYTF. CDR3 DNA sequence: TGCGCCAGCAGTGTTAGAGGGGGCAATGGCTACACCTTC.

This clone was seen more than once but under ten times. This chain joins TRBV7-9 and TRBJ1-6; weak D call: TRBD1 (5 bases). This CDR3 is built from 15 residues. CDR1 and CDR2 from the germline V gene are SEHNR and FQNEAQ (reference sequence). V lost 5 bases and J lost 7, with 15 bases in between. The CDR3 reads CASSILTDYNSPLHF. The DNA for the CDR3 is TGTGCCAGCAGCATACTGACAGATTACAATTCACCCCTCCACTTT.

This sequence joins TRBV3-1 (or the pseudogene TRBV3-2) and TRBJ2-7; perhaps TRBD2 as D (6 bases). CDR3 length equals 15 residues. Trimming removed 0 bases from V and 0 bases from J, with 9 bases in between. Germline CDR1 reads LGHDT; CDR2 reads YNNKEL (reference sequence). The DNA of the CDR3 is TGTGCCAGCAGCCAAGACTGGGACTCCTCCTACGAGCAGTACTTC. Its protein is CASSQDWDSSYEQYF.

This sequence joins TRBV5-6 and TRBJ1-6; weak D call: TRBD1 (5 bases). The CDR3 totals 15 residues. Trimming left V 0 bases short and J 4 bases short, with 8 bases between. The germline gives CDR1 SGHDT, CDR2 YYEEEE. CDR3 nucleotides: TGTGCCAGCAGCTTGGCCGGGGGGTATAATTCACCCCTCCACTTT. It codes for CASSLAGGYNSPLHF.

The chain joins TRBV19 to TRBJ2-7; tentatively, D is TRBD1 (5 bases). V was clipped by 3 bases and J by 7 bases, with 10 bases between them. Per germline, CDR1 LNHDA and CDR2 SQIVND (reference sequence). This CDR3 comprises 12 residues. CDR3 nucleotides: TGTGCCAGTAGTATCCCCCCAGGGGAGCAGTACTTC. Translation: CASSIPPGEQYF.

The CDR3 loop is CASSGGTGSGSPLHF. DNA for the CDR3: TGCGCCAGCAGCGGGGGGACCGGCTCGGGGTCACCCCTCCACTTT. The rearrangement links TRBV5-1 to TRBJ1-6, with D tentatively TRBD1 (5 bases). V was clipped by 4 bases and J by 10 bases, with 18 bases between them. Germline CDR1 and CDR2: SGHRS and YFSETQ. The CDR3 runs 15 residues. Filled out from reference TRBV5-1 and TRBJ1-6, the complete variable domain reads KAGVTQTPRYLIKTRGQQVTLSCSPISGHRSVSWYQQTPGQGLQFLFEYFSETQRNKGNFPGRFSGRQFSNSRSEMNVSTLELGDSALYLCASSGGTGSGSPLHFGNGTRLTVT.

This chain links TRBV11-2 with TRBJ1-2, with 8 bases fitting TRBD1. The germline V gene has CDR1 SGHAT and CDR2 FQNNGV. This CDR3 spans 14 amino acids. Trimming cost V 5 bases and J 2 bases; bases outside gene matches: 4. In DNA, the CDR3 is TGTGCCAGCAGCGACCACAGGGGGAACTATGGCTACACCTTC. It yields the protein CASSDHRGNYGYTF.